Shown below are 22 T cell receptor beta chains from a single sample sequenced in a study of blood T cell repertoires in COVID-19. Sequencing was performed with immunoSEQ multiplex PCR; in TCRdb, only in-frame clones are kept and a portion is missing. The profile shows approximately 36,000 clones, approximately 69% of them singletons. Input material: peripheral blood. All receptors derive from a man between 70 and 80 years old with COVID-19, enrolled during active disease.

This clone was picked up a small number of times. The chain has TRBV24-1 and TRBJ2-2; perhaps TRBD1 as D (5 bases). The germline V gene encodes CDR1 KGHDR and CDR2 SFDVKD. Trimming took off 7 bases at V and 0 bases at J, with 8 bases between the two ends. The CDR3 is 14 residues long. CDR3 in amino acids: CATRGQTNTGELFF. Written as DNA, the CDR3 is TGTGCCACCAGGGGGCAGACGAACACCGGGGAGCTGTTTTTT.

The chain has TRBV6-2 or TRBV6-3 and TRBJ1-3, with 9 bases that match TRBD1. Germline V gene data show CDR1 as MNHEY and CDR2 as SVGEGT. The CDR3 has 16 amino acids. V shed 5 bases, J shed 3 bases, and the junction held 8 bases outside the gene matches. The CDR3 DNA follows: TGTGCCAGCAGTAACACAGGGGGCGCGAGTGGAAACACCATATATTTT. Amino acid sequence: CASSNTGGASGNTIYF.

CDR3: CASSWTGVHEQYF. CDR3 DNA sequence: TGCGCCAGCAGCTGGACGGGGGTCCACGAGCAGTACTTC. The rearrangement joins TRBV5-1 to TRBJ2-7; tentative D call: TRBD2 (6 bases). Germline V gives CDR1 SGHRS, CDR2 YFSETQ. This CDR3 comprises 13 residues. V gave up 3 bases and J gave up 5 bases, with 12 bases separating them.

DNA of the CDR3: TGTGCCAGCAGCTTCGGGACAGGGGGGAAGAACACTGAAGCTTTCTTT. Its translation is CASSFGTGGKNTEAFF. V and J are TRBV11-2 and TRBJ1-1, with 11 bases lining up with TRBD1. V lost 3 bases and J lost 1; bases outside the gene matches: 4. Germline CDR1 and CDR2: SGHAT and FQNNGV. The CDR3 consists of 16 residues.

The chain joins TRBV6-2 or TRBV6-3 to TRBJ1-5, with unresolved D. The CDR3 consists of 14 residues. Germline-derived CDR1 and CDR2 are MNHEY and SVGEGT. Trimming cost V 2 bases and J 3 bases, with 8 bases left between them. The CDR3 DNA reads as TGTGCCAGCAGTTACGTGAGTTACAATCAGCCCCAGCATTTT. It is translated as CASSYVSYNQPQHF.

The chain recombines TRBV5-1 with TRBJ1-6; D unresolved. The germline V gene has CDR1 SGHRS and CDR2 YFSETQ. The germline V and J ends were trimmed by 1 base and 4 bases, with 9 bases remaining between them. CDR3 length equals 15 residues. CDR3 amino acids: CASSLWPDYNSPLHF. The CDR3 DNA sequence: TGCGCCAGCAGCTTGTGGCCTGATTATAATTCACCCCTCCACTTT. The whole variable domain, remainder taken from reference TRBV5-1 and TRBJ1-6, is KAGVTQTPRYLIKTRGQQVTLSCSPISGHRSVSWYQQTPGQGLQFLFEYFSETQRNKGNFPGRFSGRQFSNSRSEMNVSTLELGDSALYLCASSLWPDYNSPLHFGNGTRLTVT.

This chain connects TRBV9 to TRBJ1-5; D is ambiguous. Trimming took off 0 bases at V and 7 bases at J, with 8 bases between the two ends. The length of the CDR3 is 13 residues. The germline V gene has CDR1 SGDLS and CDR2 YYNGEE. For the CDR3, the DNA is TGTGCCAGCAGCGTAGGAGAGGGACAGCCCCAGCATTTT. This sequence encodes CASSVGEGQPQHF.

V is TRBV7-2 and J is TRBJ2-7; TRBD1 matches at 7 bases. V gave up 6 bases and J gave up 2 bases; unmatched junction bases: 4. The CDR3 has 13 residues. Looked up from germline, CDR1 is SGHTA and CDR2 is FQGNSA. The CDR3 sequence is CASSLQGTYEQYF. The CDR3 region has the DNA TGTGCCAGCAGTCTACAGGGGACCTACGAGCAGTACTTC.

This clone was counted only a few times. The J gene is TRBJ1-4, the V gene TRBV18; D unresolved. Germline CDR1 is KGHSH and CDR2 is LQKENI. The CDR3 runs to 15 residues. Trimming shortened V by 5 bases and J by 0 bases, and 10 bases separated the two germline ends. The CDR3 DNA reads TGTGCCAGCTCAAATGTGCAGACAACTAATGAAAAACTGTTTTTT. Its protein is CASSNVQTTNEKLFF.

The chain couples TRBV11-2 to TRBJ1-2; D remains unclear. Trimming took 5 bases from V and 5 from J, leaving 12 bases between them. This CDR3 is built from 13 residues. Germline CDR1 and CDR2: SGHAT and FQNNGV. CDR3 in amino acids: CASSLGLLYGYTF. The DNA of the CDR3 is TGTGCCAGCAGCCTAGGACTACTTTATGGCTACACCTTC.

This clone was seen more than once but under ten times. The chain links TRBV2 to TRBJ2-7; 7 positions match TRBD2. From germline, CDR1 is SNHLY and CDR2 FYNNEI. The V and J ends lost 7 bases and 4 bases, in that order; junction bases with no gene match: 7. This CDR3 has 13 residues. Here the CDR3 reads CASNGLAVYEQYF. The CDR3 nucleotides are TGTGCCAGCAATGGGCTAGCGGTTTACGAGCAGTACTTC. Complete variable domain (other parts from reference TRBV2 and TRBJ2-7): EPEVTQTPSHQVTQMGQEVILRCVPISNHLYFYWYRQILGQKVEFLVSFYNNEISEKSEIFDDQFSVERPDGSNFTLKIRSTKLEDSAMYFCASNGLAVYEQYFGPGTRLTVT.

V is TRBV29-1 and J is TRBJ2-7; no definite D call. Trimming stripped 6 bases from V and 4 bases from J, with 19 bases between. The CDR3 has 14 residues. The germline gives CDR1 SQVTM, CDR2 ANQGSEA. CDR3 amino acids: CSVSTSSWRYEQYF. CDR3 sequence (DNA): TGCAGCGTCTCGACTTCAAGCTGGCGTTACGAGCAGTACTTC.

DNA of the CDR3: TGCGCCAGCAGTCGGTACCAAGAGACCCAGTACTTC. This translates into CASSRYQETQYF. The V gene is TRBV5-1, the J gene TRBJ2-5, with D hard to call. Trimming shortened V by 5 bases and J by 0 bases, and 5 bases separated the two germline ends. CDR1 SGHRS and CDR2 YFSETQ come from the germline V gene. The CDR3 has 12 residues.

This clone was counted only a few times. In nucleotides, the CDR3 is TGTGCCAGTAGTATAGGAGGCAGCGGTAGCAATCAGCCCCAGCATTTT. Its protein product is CASSIGGSGSNQPQHF. The chain joins TRBV19 to TRBJ1-5; D is uncertain. CDR1 and CDR2 from the germline V gene are LNHDA and SQIVND (reference sequence). The CDR3 is made up of 16 amino acids. Trimming removed 1 base at V and 0 bases at J, with 10 bases between.

The chain carries TRBV7-9 and TRBJ2-2; 7 nucleotides match TRBD1. Trimming at V came to 4 bases and at J to 5 bases, leaving 7 bases not matched to a gene. The CDR3 is 15 amino acids. In germline, CDR1 is SEHNR, CDR2 FQNEAQ (reference sequence). The DNA of the CDR3 is TGTGCCAGCAGCTCTGACAGGGTTTGGACCGGGGAGCTGTTTTTT. It specifies CASSSDRVWTGELFF.

The V and J genes are TRBV5-1 and TRBJ2-1; 8 bases map to TRBD2. This CDR3 has 15 amino acids. Germline CDR1 SGHRS, CDR2 YFSETQ. The trim removed 0 bases at V and 8 bases at J, leaving 7 bases unmatched. In DNA form, the CDR3 reads TGCGCCAGCAGCTTGGACGGGAGGGCCCTTTATGAGCAGTTCTTC. Its protein product is CASSLDGRALYEQFF.

The J gene is TRBJ2-2, the V gene TRBV30, with D unresolved. Trimming left V 5 bases short and J 7 bases short, with 17 bases between. The CDR3 covers 14 residues. Germline CDR1 is GTSNPN and CDR2 is SVGIG (reference sequence). In DNA form, the CDR3 reads TGTGCCTGGGTTCCAGGCCCAGGCTTCGGGGAGCTGTTTTTT. Protein sequence: CAWVPGPGFGELFF.

This clone was seen at least ten times. J is TRBJ2-3 and V is TRBV10-3, with D possibly matching TRBD2 (6 bases). The germline V gene has CDR1 ENHRY and CDR2 SYGVKD. This CDR3 has 16 amino acids. V lost 0 bases to trimming and J lost 6 bases, with 16 bases between them. The CDR3: CAISESSRTTSDTQYF. The DNA for the CDR3 is TGTGCCATCAGTGAGTCGAGTAGGACTACCTCTGATACGCAGTATTTT.

The rearrangement uses TRBV24-1 and TRBJ2-7, with 12 bases identical to TRBD1. V trimming: 7 bases; J trimming: 6 bases; junction bases outside the gene matches: 12. CDR1 is KGHDR, CDR2 SFDVKD, per germline. This CDR3 region has 16 residues. The CDR3 is CATSTGTGGASGEQYF. The CDR3 DNA is TGTGCCACCAGCACCGGGACAGGGGGCGCGTCAGGCGAGCAGTACTTC.

This chain uses TRBV5-6 with TRBJ2-3; D is unclear. Looked up from germline, CDR1 is SGHDT and CDR2 is YYEEEE. The CDR3 consists of 15 residues. Trimming removed 0 bases at V and 7 bases at J, with 15 bases between. The CDR3 region has the DNA TGTGCCAGCAGCTTGGCGGTGTCTGCGTCCTATACGCAGTATTTT. Its translation is CASSLAVSASYTQYF. Looking up the rest from reference TRBV5-6 and TRBJ2-3 gives the full variable domain: DAGVTQSPTHLIKTRGQQVTLRCSPKSGHDTVSWYQQALGQGPQFIFQYYEEEERQRGNFPDRFSGHQFPNYSSELNVNALLLGDSALYLCASSLAVSASYTQYFGPGTRLTVL.

This rearrangement joins TRBV4-1 to TRBJ1-2; D is undetermined. Trimming pared 4 bases from V and 0 bases from J, leaving 15 bases between. CDR3 length: 16 residues. CDR1 and CDR2 from the germline V gene are MGHRA and YSYEKL. The CDR3 loop reads CASSRGGGAANYGYTF. For the CDR3, the DNA is TGCGCCAGCAGCCGGGGAGGAGGCGCAGCTAACTATGGCTACACCTTC.

The chain couples TRBV7-2 to TRBJ2-1, with 10 nucleotides matching TRBD2. V lost 1 base to trimming and J lost 5 bases; unmatched junction nucleotides: 5. Germline CDR1 reads SGHTA; CDR2 reads FQGNSA. The CDR3 is 16 residues long. CDR3 nucleotide sequence: TGTGCCAGCAGCTTAGTACTAGCGGGGATTAACAATGAGCAGTTCTTC. Translated: CASSLVLAGINNEQFF.